The next 30 T cell receptor beta chains were all read from a single sample in a study of T cell responses to AZD1222 COVID-19 vaccine. Sequencing used immunoSEQ multiplex PCR; TCRdb keeps in-frame clones, though not all of them. The sample has 130,000 or so clones; roughly 90% are singletons. Material: peripheral blood, obtained on day 0 of AZD1222 vaccination. Receptors originate from an adult in good health.

The chain employs TRBV28 and TRBJ2-1; 14 positions agree with TRBD2. CDR3 length equals 16 residues. V lost 5 bases to trimming and J lost 8 bases; unmatched junction nucleotides: 8. Per the germline V gene, CDR1 is MDHEN and CDR2 is SYDVKM. The CDR3, as DNA: TGTGCCAGCAGTCCCTCCGGGACTAGCGGGAGCTATGAGCAGTTCTTC. Translating gives CASSPSGTSGSYEQFF.

This clone is a singleton in its sample. The chain links TRBV24-1 to TRBJ1-6; D gene unclear. Germline V CDR1 and CDR2: KGHDR, SFDVKD. The CDR3 covers 9 residues. Trimming shortened V by 0 bases and J by 19 bases, and 3 bases separated the two germline ends. The CDR3 region has the DNA TGTGCCACCAGTGATTTGGTTCACTTT. This sequence encodes CATSDLVHF.

The DNA of the CDR3 is TGTGCCAGCAGTTCTTACACGACTACGCAGTATTTT. This codes for CASSSYTTTQYF. The chain links TRBV28 to TRBJ2-3; unclear D gene. V was cut by 4 bases and J by 8 bases, with 10 bases left in between. The CDR3 sequence is 12 residues long. CDR1 MDHEN and CDR2 SYDVKM come from the germline V gene.

This chain connects TRBV7-3 to TRBJ2-2, with D maybe TRBD1 (7 bases). Germline V gene data show CDR1 as SGHTA and CDR2 as FQGTGA. The CDR3 is 14 residues long. Trimming removed 5 bases from V and 6 bases from J, with 13 bases in between. CDR3 nucleotides: TGTGCCAGCAGCGCCAGGGGGGCCCCCGGGGAGCTGTTTTTT. It is translated as CASSARGAPGELFF.

The genes are TRBV6-5 and TRBJ1-1; D is uncertain. CDR1 and CDR2 from the germline V gene are MNHEY and SVGAGI. CDR3 size: 14 residues. With 0 bases removed from V and 4 bases from J, the gap between germline ends came to 9 bases. The CDR3 sequence is CASSYSRTVTEAFF. The CDR3, as DNA: TGTGCCAGCAGTTACTCGAGGACGGTCACTGAAGCTTTCTTT.

The CDR3 here is CASSGQITDTQYF. CDR3 DNA: TGTGCCAGCAGTGGACAGATCACAGATACGCAGTATTTT. The chain couples TRBV12-3 or TRBV12-4 to TRBJ2-3; tentative D call: TRBD1 (6 bases). Trimming left V 5 bases short and J 2 bases short, with 8 bases between. The CDR3 runs to 13 residues.

This chain joins TRBV5-8 and TRBJ2-7; D gene ambiguous. This CDR3 has 11 residues. Germline CDR1 SGHTS, CDR2 YDEGEE. The V end lost 4 bases, the J end lost 2 bases, and 4 bases lay between the germline ends. This CDR3 reads CASSPPYEQYF. The CDR3 DNA reads TGTGCCAGCAGCCCCCCCTACGAGCAGTACTTC.

V is TRBV4-3 and J is TRBJ2-3; D uncertain. This CDR3 comprises 15 residues. The V end was cut by 3 bases, the J end by 1 base, with 11 bases between. Germline assignment: CDR1 LGHNA and CDR2 YSLEER. The CDR3 protein is CASSHDPQGTDTQYF. The CDR3, as DNA: TGCGCCAGCAGCCACGATCCTCAGGGCACAGATACGCAGTATTTT.

The chain links TRBV19 to TRBJ1-1; 8 nucleotides match TRBD1. The CDR3 is made up of 14 amino acids. The germline V gene encodes CDR1 LNHDA and CDR2 SQIVND (reference sequence). V trimming: 5 bases; J trimming: 7 bases; junction bases outside the gene matches: 9. The CDR3 sequence: CASSHGQGFSEAFF. CDR3 nucleotides: TGTGCCAGTAGTCACGGACAGGGTTTCAGTGAAGCTTTCTTT. Full variable domain (rest looked up from reference TRBV19 and TRBJ1-1): DGGITQSPKYLFRKEGQNVTLSCEQNLNHDAMYWYRQDPGQGLRLIYYSQIVNDFQKGDIAEGYSVSREKKESFPLTVTSAQKNPTAFYLCASSHGQGFSEAFFGQGTRLTVV.

V gene TRBV12-3 or TRBV12-4 combines with J gene TRBJ1-5; no definite D call. V was clipped by 3 bases and J by 6 bases, with 6 bases between them. This CDR3 spans 12 amino acids. The CDR3: CASSFWSQPQHF. The CDR3 coding sequence is TGTGCCAGCAGTTTCTGGAGTCAGCCCCAGCATTTT.

The rearrangement links TRBV2 to TRBJ1-2; D is perhaps TRBD1 (5 bases). Germline V CDR1 and CDR2: SNHLY, FYNNEI. The length of the CDR3 is 11 residues. The V gene lost 7 bases and the J gene lost 8 bases, with 11 bases spanning the gap. DNA for the CDR3: TGTGCCAGCACCAGGGCGGTAGGCTACACCTTC. Protein sequence: CASTRAVGYTF.

V usage is TRBV6-5 and J usage is TRBJ2-2; D ambiguous. Germline lookup yields CDR1 MNHEY and CDR2 SVGAGI. Trimming pared 0 bases from V and 5 bases from J, leaving 10 bases between. This CDR3 is 15 amino acids long. The CDR3 bases are TGTGCCAGCAGTTACTCGGCCGCGAGGACCGGGGAGCTGTTTTTT. Translated, it gives CASSYSAARTGELFF.

This chain links TRBV2 with TRBJ1-5; tentative D call: TRBD1 (6 bases). The CDR3 runs to 16 residues. V gave up 3 bases and J gave up 1 base, with 13 bases separating them. Germline V lookup: CDR1 SNHLY, CDR2 FYNNEI. The CDR3 reads CASSDPTGNSNQPQHF. For the CDR3, the DNA is TGTGCCAGCAGTGACCCCACAGGGAACAGCAATCAGCCCCAGCATTTT.

This chain connects TRBV28 to TRBJ1-2, with D maybe TRBD1 (5 bases). Trimming shortened V by 6 bases and J by 5 bases, and 19 bases separated the two germline ends. The CDR3 runs 15 residues. Germline CDR1 is MDHEN and CDR2 is SYDVKM. Here the CDR3 DNA reads TGTGCCAGCAGCCCGGGACTAGGAATTTTATATGGCTACACCTTC. Translated: CASSPGLGILYGYTF.

The CDR3 nucleotides read TGTGCCAGCAGTGGACACACGAACACTGAAGCTTTCTTT. This encodes CASSGHTNTEAFF. The chain links TRBV2 to TRBJ1-1, with D hard to call. The CDR3 covers 13 residues. V dropped 4 bases and J dropped 1 base, with 7 bases sitting between them. Germline assignment: CDR1 SNHLY and CDR2 FYNNEI.

V usage is TRBV18 and J usage is TRBJ2-1, with 9 bases matching TRBD2. Germline lookup yields CDR1 KGHSH and CDR2 LQKENI. V was clipped by 2 bases and J by 0 bases; unmatched bases: 2. The CDR3 spans 16 residues. CDR3 sequence: CASSPAAGGSYNEQFF. The CDR3 bases are TGTGCCAGCTCACCAGCAGCGGGAGGCTCCTACAATGAGCAGTTCTTC.

This sequence joins TRBV7-9 and TRBJ2-7; D gene uncertain. The CDR3 sequence is 15 residues long. Trimming shortened V by 3 bases and J by 0 bases, and 12 bases separated the two germline ends. Germline V gene lookup returns CDR1 SEHNR and CDR2 FQNEAQ (reference sequence). CDR3 sequence reads: CASSFLGPSSYEQYF. CDR3 bases: TGTGCCAGCAGCTTTCTTGGGCCTAGCTCCTACGAGCAGTACTTC.

The chain carries TRBV5-1 and TRBJ2-7; TRBD1 matches at 7 bases. The CDR3 loop spans 15 amino acids. V was clipped by 0 bases and J by 9 bases; unmatched bases: 12. CDR1 and CDR2 from the germline V gene are SGHRS and YFSETQ. CDR3 nucleotides: TGCGCCAGCAGCTTGGTTACAGGGGCAACTCGCGGGCAGTACTTC. The encoded protein is CASSLVTGATRGQYF.

This clone was seen only a few times. The rearrangement joins TRBV4-1 to TRBJ1-6, with D possibly being TRBD1 (5 bases). V lost 0 bases to trimming and J lost 14 bases, with 11 bases between them. Germline V lookup: CDR1 MGHRA, CDR2 YSYEKL. This CDR3 contains 13 residues. In DNA, the CDR3 is TGCGCCAGCAGCCAAGATCGAAGGGGAACCCTCCACTTT. Its translation is CASSQDRRGTLHF.

This sequence joins TRBV7-2 and TRBJ1-2; 7 nucleotides agree with TRBD1. This CDR3 is built from 13 residues. Trimming took 6 bases from V and 7 from J; bases not matched to a gene: 8. The V gene's germline CDR1 is SGHTA and CDR2 FQGNSA. CDR3 protein: CASRDTGVGGYTF. As DNA, the CDR3 is TGTGCCAGCAGGGATACAGGGGTGGGTGGCTACACCTTC.

V usage is TRBV5-6 and J usage is TRBJ1-2; 8 bases line up with TRBD1. This CDR3 comprises 16 residues. The germline CDR1 and CDR2 sequences are SGHDT and YYEEEE. V shed 0 bases and J 5 bases; nucleotides not matched to a gene: 9. In DNA, the CDR3 is TGTGCCAGCAGCTTGGCCAGACAGGGGAGCAGATATGGCTACACCTTC. This translates into CASSLARQGSRYGYTF.

The chain carries TRBV5-6 and TRBJ2-2; 8 nucleotides line up with TRBD1. J was trimmed by 5 bases and V by 5 bases; bases with no gene match: 5. This CDR3 is 14 amino acids long. CDR1 is SGHDT and CDR2 is YYEEEE in the germline V gene. This CDR3 reads CASRYTGGTGELFF. Written as DNA, the CDR3 is TGTGCCAGCAGATATACAGGGGGTACCGGGGAGCTGTTTTTT.

This clone was seen only a few times. The chain links TRBV9 to TRBJ2-3; unclear D gene. Germline V lookup: CDR1 SGDLS, CDR2 YYNGEE. The CDR3 is made up of 15 amino acids. Trimming took 4 bases from V and 6 from J, leaving 18 bases between them. CDR3 region: CASSPTISFTDTQYF. DNA for the CDR3: TGTGCCAGCAGCCCGACCATTAGTTTCACGGATACGCAGTATTTT.

This clone was seen a single time. The chain uses TRBV29-1 and TRBJ2-5; 10 bases are shared with TRBD1. This CDR3 has 14 residues. Trimming took 3 bases from V and 5 from J; bases not matched to a gene: 6. CDR1 and CDR2 (germline): SQVTM, ANQGSEA. CDR3 nucleotide sequence: TGCAGCGTTGAGGGACAGGGGCTTCCGGAGACCCAGTACTTC. The encoded protein is CSVEGQGLPETQYF.

The CDR3 sequence: CASSQNQGARGNQPQHF. The CDR3 DNA reads as TGTGCCAGCAGCCAAAACCAGGGGGCACGGGGGAATCAGCCCCAGCATTTT. This rearrangement joins TRBV3-1 (or the pseudogene TRBV3-2) to TRBJ1-5, with TRBD1 matching 8 bases. The V and J ends lost 2 bases and 4 bases, in that order; junction bases with no gene match: 10. Germline V gene lookup returns CDR1 LGHDT and CDR2 YNNKEL (reference sequence). This CDR3 contains 17 residues.

The chain is built from TRBV5-1 and TRBJ2-7; TRBD1 agrees at 10 bases. There are 15 residues in the CDR3. V gave up 0 bases and J gave up 7 bases; unmatched junction bases: 7. Germline V gives CDR1 SGHRS, CDR2 YFSETQ. The CDR3 nucleotides read TGCGCCAGCAGCTTGGACGGACAGGGGGTCGGGGAGCAGTACTTC. Its translation is CASSLDGQGVGEQYF.

The chain recombines TRBV9 with TRBJ1-3; D is perhaps TRBD1 (5 bases). The CDR3 runs 15 residues. Trimming pared 6 bases from V and 0 bases from J, leaving 13 bases between. Germline CDR1 and CDR2: SGDLS and YYNGEE. The CDR3 loop reads CASTPTGASGNTIYF. The CDR3 DNA sequence: TGTGCCAGCACCCCCACCGGGGCCTCTGGAAACACCATATATTTT.

The chain has TRBV28 and TRBJ1-2; 7 nucleotides match TRBD1. This CDR3 is 15 amino acids long. Germline V gives CDR1 MDHEN, CDR2 SYDVKM. V lost 7 bases to trimming and J lost 3 bases; unmatched junction nucleotides: 11. The CDR3 reads CASTLGRGRYYGYTF. DNA of the CDR3: TGTGCCAGCACCCTAGGGAGGGGGCGATACTATGGCTACACCTTC.

This chain connects TRBV7-9 to TRBJ1-6; D perhaps matches TRBD1 (6 bases). This CDR3 region has 15 residues. Germline CDR1 and CDR2: SEHNR and FQNEAQ (reference sequence). V lost 6 bases and J lost 5, with 14 bases in between. The CDR3 is CASRKDSRHNSPLHF. The CDR3 DNA reads as TGTGCCAGCAGAAAGGACAGCCGTCATAATTCACCCCTCCACTTT.

The gene calls are TRBV2 and TRBJ2-3, with TRBD1 identical over 9 bases. CDR1 and CDR2 from the germline V gene are SNHLY and FYNNEI. V lost 6 bases and J lost 2; bases outside the gene matches: 6. There are 15 residues in the CDR3. The CDR3 loop reads CASRGQGTYTDTQYF. The CDR3 nucleotides are TGTGCCAGCAGAGGACAGGGGACTTACACAGATACGCAGTATTTT.